This T cell receptor beta chain was captured by sequencing in a study of identical twins. Study-wide results and caveats: Whereas memory repertoires showed no such difference, abundant cord blood beta clonotypes carried fewer insertions. Cross-sectional statistics underpinned the conclusions; the same donors were not followed.

Each CDR3 protein is one row after TCRdb ran MiXCR on the 5' RACE reads. The sample has some 630,000 distinct CDR3 sequences; 7.1% are singletons. CDR1 is SEHNR and CDR2 is FQNEAQ in the germline V gene (reference sequence). The trim removed 3 bases at V and 1 base at J, leaving 10 bases unmatched. This CDR3 contains 17 residues. This clonotype was seen a few times. Its antigen is not known. The sample was also reused in another study, on yellow fever vaccine responses in identical twins. This second study says: Twins reportedly showed a vaccine T cell response that seemed partly convergent and partly personalized.

This receptor was obtained from a young woman in good health. The sample consisted of PBMCs. This chain uses TRBV7-9 with TRBJ2-5, with 8 bases that match TRBD1. CDR3 loop: CASSLRYPTGVQETQYF. CDR3 coding DNA: TGTGCCAGCAGCTTGCGGTACCCGACAGGGGTCCAAGAGACCCAGTACTTC. Supplemented by reference TRBV7-9 and TRBJ2-5, the full variable domain reads DTGVSQNPRHKITKRGQNVTFRCDPISEHNRLYWYRQTLGQGPEFLTYFQNEAQLEKSRLLSDRFSAERPKGSFSTLEIQRTEQGDSAMYLCASSLRYPTGVQETQYFGPGTRLLVL.